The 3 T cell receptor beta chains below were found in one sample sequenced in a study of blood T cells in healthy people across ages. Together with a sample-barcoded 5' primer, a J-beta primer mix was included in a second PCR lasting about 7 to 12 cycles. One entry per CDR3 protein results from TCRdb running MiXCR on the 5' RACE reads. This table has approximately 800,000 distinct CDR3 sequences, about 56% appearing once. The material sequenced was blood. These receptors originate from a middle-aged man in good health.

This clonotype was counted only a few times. The CDR3 here is CASSLVGAPPPRVENIQYF. The CDR3 DNA follows: TGTGCCAGCAGCTTAGTGGGGGCCCCACCTCCCCGCGTTGAAAACATTCAGTACTTC. The chain couples TRBV11-2 to TRBJ2-4, with D possibly TRBD1 on 6 matching bases. In germline, CDR1 is SGHAT, CDR2 FQNNGV. The ends were cut back, 1 base at V and 5 bases at J, with 24 bases in the middle. This CDR3 contains 19 residues. Based on the CDR3 plus reference TRBV11-2 and TRBJ2-4, the full variable domain is EAGVAQSPRYKIIEKRQSVAFWCNPISGHATLYWYQQILGQGPKLLIQFQNNGVVDDSQLPKDRFSAERLKGVDSTLKIQPAKLEDSAVYLCASSLVGAPPPRVENIQYFGAGTRLSVL.

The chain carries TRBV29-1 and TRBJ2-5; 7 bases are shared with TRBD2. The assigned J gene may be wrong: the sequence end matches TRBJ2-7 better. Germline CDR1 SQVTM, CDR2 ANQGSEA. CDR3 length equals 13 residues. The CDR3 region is CSVVVTGGGEQYF. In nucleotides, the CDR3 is TGCAGCGTTGTTGTAACGGGAGGAGGCGAGCAGTACTTC.

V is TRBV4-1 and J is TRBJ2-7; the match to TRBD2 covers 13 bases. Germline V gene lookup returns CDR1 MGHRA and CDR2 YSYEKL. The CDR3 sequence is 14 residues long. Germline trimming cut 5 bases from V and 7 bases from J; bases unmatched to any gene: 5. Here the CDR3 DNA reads TGCGCCAGCAGCGCGTCGGGACTAGCGGGAGAGCAGTACTTC. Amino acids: CASSASGLAGEQYF.